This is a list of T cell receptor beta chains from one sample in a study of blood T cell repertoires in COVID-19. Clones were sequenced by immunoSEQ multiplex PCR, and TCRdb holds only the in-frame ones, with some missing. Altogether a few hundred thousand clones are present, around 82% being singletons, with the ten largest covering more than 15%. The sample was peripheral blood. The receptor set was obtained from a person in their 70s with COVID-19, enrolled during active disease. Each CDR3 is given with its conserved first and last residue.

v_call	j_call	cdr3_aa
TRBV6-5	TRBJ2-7	CASSSNLQGAYEQYF
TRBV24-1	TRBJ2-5	CATSDSGVETQYF
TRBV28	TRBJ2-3	CASREPGQGWEDTQYF
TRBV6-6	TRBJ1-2	CASTNGVVYGYTF
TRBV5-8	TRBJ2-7	CASSQRLVSYEQYF
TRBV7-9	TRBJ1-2	CASNAGEGYGYTF
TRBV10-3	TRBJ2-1	CAISESNRDDNEQFF
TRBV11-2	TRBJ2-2	CASSPLGTGVRVNTGELFF
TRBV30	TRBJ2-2	CAWRWSGGELFF
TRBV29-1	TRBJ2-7	CSVEGGHEQYF
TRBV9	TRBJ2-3	CASSVGGTSGRTDTQYF
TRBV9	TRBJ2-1	CASSGGTVAYNEQFF
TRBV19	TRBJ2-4	CASRSTGSKNIQYF
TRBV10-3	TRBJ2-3	CAISPSSGTGYTDTQYF
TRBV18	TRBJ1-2	CASSPPTGTGYTF
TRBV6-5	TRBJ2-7	CASSLGTAEQYF
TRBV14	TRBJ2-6	CASSLGTGFGANVLTF